This paragraph reports one TCR beta chain. Its antigen is undetermined. The table came from immunoSEQ multiplex PCR; TCRdb's copy has only in-frame clones and leaves some out. In the table there are 55,000 to 70,000 clones, about 91% of which are singletons. This sample stems from a study of cytomegalovirus exposure and HLA in healthy donors. Overall study context: According to later analysis, the same platform produced the 100 to 150 validation and 666 first-cohort repertoires.

General study findings and limits: According to reports, the classifier identified cytomegalovirus status with high specificity and sensitivity. Associated with cytomegalovirus, according to the listing, were 150 to 200 TCR beta chains.

Among the 120 or so subjects of the validation cohort, separate from the 666-subject first cohort, were the donors. Between the trimmed V and J ends, which lost 8 bases and 2 bases, there was a span of 10 bases. Germline-derived CDR1 and CDR2 are MNHEY and SVGAGI. This CDR3 has 13 amino acids. Sequenced sample: PBMCs. This clonotype was sampled from a woman aged 30 to 39 in good health and CMV-seronegative. The chain couples TRBV6-5 to TRBJ1-5; maybe TRBD1 (5 bases). As DNA, the CDR3 is TGTGCCAGCGGCACAGGCCGCAATCAGCCCCAGCATTTT. Amino acid sequence: CASGTGRNQPQHF.